Below are 7 T cell receptor beta chains sequenced from a single sample in a study of blood T cell repertoires in COVID-19. The repertoire was sequenced with immunoSEQ multiplex PCR; TCRdb's copy has only in-frame clones and lacks some. The table records 140,000 to 150,000 clones, roughly 84% of them present only once. The material sequenced was peripheral blood. The receptors were gathered from a man aged 55 to 70 with active or convalescent COVID-19.

The chain carries TRBV4-1 and TRBJ2-3; 15 bases agree with TRBD2. V was clipped by 4 bases and J by 3 bases; unmatched bases: 11. The CDR3 runs 19 residues. Germline assignment: CDR1 MGHRA and CDR2 YSYEKL. The CDR3 loop is CASSREPGLAGGATDTQYF. CDR3 bases: TGCGCCAGCAGCCGGGAACCGGGACTAGCGGGAGGAGCGACAGATACGCAGTATTTT.

This clone was observed once. The gene calls are TRBV6-5 and TRBJ2-1, with 7 positions matching TRBD1. The CDR3 runs 11 residues. Germline V gene data show CDR1 as MNHEY and CDR2 as SVGAGI. J gave up 15 bases and V 8 bases, and 10 bases lay outside the gene matches. The CDR3 bases are TGTGCCAGCGGGGAACAGGGGACCGGGTTCTTC. This translates into CASGEQGTGFF.

The chain employs TRBV18 and TRBJ2-1; 14 bases map to TRBD2. V shed 2 bases and J 2 bases; nucleotides not matched to a gene: 5. Germline V gives CDR1 KGHSH, CDR2 LQKENI. This CDR3 has 18 amino acids. Written as DNA, the CDR3 is TGTGCCAGCTCACCAGGGACTAGCGGGGGCCGCGCCTACAATGAGCAGTTCTTC. Its translation: CASSPGTSGGRAYNEQFF. Supplemented by reference TRBV18 and TRBJ2-1, the full variable domain reads NAGVMQNPRHLVRRRGQEARLRCSPMKGHSHVYWYRQLPEEGLKFMVYLQKENIIDESGMPKERFSAEFPKEGPSILRIQQVVRGDSAAYFCASSPGTSGGRAYNEQFFGPGTRLTVL.

V gene TRBV27 combines with J gene TRBJ1-5; 10 positions match TRBD1. V shed 2 bases and J 3 bases; nucleotides not matched to a gene: 1. The CDR3 totals 15 residues. The germline CDR1 and CDR2 sequences are MNHEY and SMNVEV (reference sequence). This chain's CDR3 is CASSLGQGVNQPQHF. CDR3 sequence (DNA): TGTGCCAGCAGTTTAGGACAGGGGGTCAATCAGCCCCAGCATTTT.

The chain couples TRBV7-9 to TRBJ1-2, with 9 bases aligning to TRBD1. CDR1 and CDR2 (germline): SEHNR, FQNEAQ (reference sequence). The V and J ends lost 1 base and 4 bases, in that order; junction bases with no gene match: 1. This CDR3 has 14 amino acids. CDR3 sequence (DNA): TGTGCCAGCAGCTTAGAGACAGGGGGCTATGGCTACACCTTC. Amino acids: CASSLETGGYGYTF.

The chain links TRBV6-2 or TRBV6-3 to TRBJ1-2; TRBD1 matches at 12 bases. Germline V CDR1 and CDR2: MNHEY, SVGEGT. The CDR3 runs to 15 residues. Trimming removed 2 bases from V and 4 bases from J; junction bases left unmatched: 2. CDR3 sequence: CASSYGTGGAYGYTF. The DNA for the CDR3 is TGTGCCAGCAGTTACGGGACAGGGGGCGCCTATGGCTACACCTTC.

This rearrangement joins TRBV18 to TRBJ1-2; no definite D call. The length of the CDR3 is 16 residues. V was clipped by 0 bases and J by 0 bases, with 11 bases between them. Germline V gene lookup returns CDR1 KGHSH and CDR2 LQKENI. The CDR3 spells CASSPPGRLANYGYTF. The CDR3 bases are TGTGCCAGCTCACCACCGGGGAGGTTAGCTAACTATGGCTACACCTTC.